This T cell receptor (beta chain) was recorded in a study of T cell responses to AZD1222 COVID-19 vaccine. Regarding the study as a whole: Among spike-specific TCRs, nearly half reportedly target unmutated variant regions.

Here immunoSEQ multiplex PCR was the method, and the copy in TCRdb shows in-frame clones only, minus some. The sample contains some 150,000 clones, 90% of which appear only once. Trimming pared 4 bases from V and 6 bases from J, leaving 21 bases between. CDR1 MGHRA and CDR2 YSYEKL come from the germline V gene. This CDR3 contains 17 residues. With regard to this clone: Its antigen is not identified.

J is TRBJ2-2 and V is TRBV4-1; no clear D gene. The TCR sequence derives from an adult who received the AZD1222 COVID-19 vaccine. The source material was peripheral blood, sampled 28 days after the second AZD1222 dose. The CDR3 is CASSPGRPAGWPGELFF. The CDR3 coding sequence is TGCGCCAGCAGCCCTGGTCGTCCGGCCGGGTGGCCCGGGGAGCTGTTTTTT.